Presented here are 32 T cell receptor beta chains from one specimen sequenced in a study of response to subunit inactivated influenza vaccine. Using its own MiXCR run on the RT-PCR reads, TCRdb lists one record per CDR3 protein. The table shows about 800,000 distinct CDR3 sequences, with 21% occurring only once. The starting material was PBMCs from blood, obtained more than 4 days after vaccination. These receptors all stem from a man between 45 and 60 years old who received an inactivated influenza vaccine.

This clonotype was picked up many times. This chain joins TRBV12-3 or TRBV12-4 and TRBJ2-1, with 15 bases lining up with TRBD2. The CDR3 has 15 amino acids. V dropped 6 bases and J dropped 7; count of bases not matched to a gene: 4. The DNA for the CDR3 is TGTGCCAGCAGAAGTGGGACTAGCGGGAGGAATGAGCAGTTCTTC. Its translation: CASRSGTSGRNEQFF.

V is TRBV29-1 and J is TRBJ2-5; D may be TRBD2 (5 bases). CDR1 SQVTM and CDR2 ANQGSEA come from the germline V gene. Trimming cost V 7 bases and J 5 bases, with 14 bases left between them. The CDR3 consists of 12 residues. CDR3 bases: TGCAGCGGGGCGCGGGTCGGCGAGACCCAGTACTTC. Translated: CSGARVGETQYF.

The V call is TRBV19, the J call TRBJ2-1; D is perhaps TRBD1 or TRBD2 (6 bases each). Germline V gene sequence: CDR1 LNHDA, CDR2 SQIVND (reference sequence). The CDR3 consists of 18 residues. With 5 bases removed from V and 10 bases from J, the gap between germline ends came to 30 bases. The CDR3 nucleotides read TGTGCCAGTAGTCCCGGGACTCTGGGGAGGACAGAGGACTACGAGCAGTTCTTC. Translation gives CASSPGTLGRTEDYEQFF.

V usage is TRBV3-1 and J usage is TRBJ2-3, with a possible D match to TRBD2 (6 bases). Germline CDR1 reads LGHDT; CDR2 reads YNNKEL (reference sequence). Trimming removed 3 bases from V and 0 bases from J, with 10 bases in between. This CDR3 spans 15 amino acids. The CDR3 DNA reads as TGTGCCAGCAGCCACACTAGCCTAAGCACAGATACGCAGTATTTT. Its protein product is CASSHTSLSTDTQYF.

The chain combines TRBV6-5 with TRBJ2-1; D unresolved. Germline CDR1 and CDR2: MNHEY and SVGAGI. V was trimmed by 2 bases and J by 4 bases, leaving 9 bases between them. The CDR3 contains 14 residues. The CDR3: CASSYQALYNEQFF. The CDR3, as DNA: TGTGCCAGCAGTTACCAGGCCCTATACAATGAGCAGTTCTTC.

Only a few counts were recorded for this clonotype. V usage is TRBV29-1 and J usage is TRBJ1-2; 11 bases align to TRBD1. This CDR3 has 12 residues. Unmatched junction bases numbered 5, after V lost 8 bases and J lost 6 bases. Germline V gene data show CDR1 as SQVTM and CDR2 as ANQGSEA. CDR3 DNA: TGCAGCACAGGACAGGGGGCGGATGGCTACACCTTC. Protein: CSTGQGADGYTF.

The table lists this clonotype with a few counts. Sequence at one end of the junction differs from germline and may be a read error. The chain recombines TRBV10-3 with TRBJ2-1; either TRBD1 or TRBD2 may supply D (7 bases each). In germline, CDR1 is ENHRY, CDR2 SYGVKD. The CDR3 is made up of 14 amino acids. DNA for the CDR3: TGTGCCGTCAGACAGGGTGCCGCGGGGGATGAGCAGTTCTTC. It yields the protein CAVRQGAAGDEQFF.

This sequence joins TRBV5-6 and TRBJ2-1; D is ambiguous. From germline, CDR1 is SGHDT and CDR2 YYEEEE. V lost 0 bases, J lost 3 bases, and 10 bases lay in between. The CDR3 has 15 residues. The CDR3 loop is CASSLVQLGYNEQFF. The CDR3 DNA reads TGTGCCAGCAGCTTGGTCCAGCTGGGCTACAATGAGCAGTTCTTC.

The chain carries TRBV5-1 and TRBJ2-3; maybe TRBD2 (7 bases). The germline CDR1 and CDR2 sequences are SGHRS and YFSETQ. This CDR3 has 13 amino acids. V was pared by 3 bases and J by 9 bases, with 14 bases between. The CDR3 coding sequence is TGCGCCAGCAGCTGGGGGGGGGCCGGGACGCAGTATTTT. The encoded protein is CASSWGGAGTQYF.

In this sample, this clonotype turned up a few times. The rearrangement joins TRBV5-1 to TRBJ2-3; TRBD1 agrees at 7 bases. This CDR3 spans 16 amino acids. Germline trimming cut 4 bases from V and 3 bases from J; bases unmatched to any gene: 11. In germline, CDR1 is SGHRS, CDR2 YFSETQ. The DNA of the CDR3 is TGCGCCAGCAGCCTACTGGGACAGAGAAAAACAGATACGCAGTATTTT. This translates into CASSLLGQRKTDTQYF. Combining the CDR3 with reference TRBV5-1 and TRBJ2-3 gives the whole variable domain KAGVTQTPRYLIKTRGQQVTLSCSPISGHRSVSWYQQTPGQGLQFLFEYFSETQRNKGNFPGRFSGRQFSNSRSEMNVSTLELGDSALYLCASSLLGQRKTDTQYFGPGTRLTVL.

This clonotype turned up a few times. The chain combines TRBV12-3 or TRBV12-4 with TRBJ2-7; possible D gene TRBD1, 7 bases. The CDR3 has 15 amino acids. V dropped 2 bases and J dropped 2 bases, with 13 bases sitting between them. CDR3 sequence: CASSLNQGGPYEQYF. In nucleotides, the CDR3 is TGTGCCAGCAGTTTAAACCAGGGGGGACCCTACGAGCAGTACTTC.

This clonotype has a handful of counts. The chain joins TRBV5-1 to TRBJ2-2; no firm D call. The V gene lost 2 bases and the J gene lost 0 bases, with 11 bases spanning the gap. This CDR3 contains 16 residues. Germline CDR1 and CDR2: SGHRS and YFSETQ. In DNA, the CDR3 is TGCGCCAGCAGCTTCACGGCAGGACCGAACACCGGGGAGCTGTTTTTT. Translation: CASSFTAGPNTGELFF.

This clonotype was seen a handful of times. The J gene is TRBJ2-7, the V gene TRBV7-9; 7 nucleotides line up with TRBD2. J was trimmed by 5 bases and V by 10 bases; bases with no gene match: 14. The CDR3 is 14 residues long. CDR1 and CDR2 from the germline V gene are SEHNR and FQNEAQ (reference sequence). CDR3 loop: CATRVGGSPNEQYF. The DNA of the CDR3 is TGTGCCACTCGGGTGGGGGGGTCCCCCAACGAGCAGTACTTC. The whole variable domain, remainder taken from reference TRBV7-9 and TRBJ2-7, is DTGVSQNPRHKITKRGQNVTFRCDPISEHNRLYWYRQTLGQGPEFLTYFQNEAQLEKSRLLSDRFSAERPKGSFSTLEIQRTEQGDSAMYLCATRVGGSPNEQYFGPGTRLTVT.

The CDR3 DNA is TGTGCCAGCCTTCGGGGCACAGATACGCAGTATTTT. Its protein is CASLRGTDTQYF. The chain uses TRBV12-3 or TRBV12-4 and TRBJ2-3; the D is unclear. The CDR3 extends over 12 amino acids. V lost 8 bases and J 1 base, leaving 7 bases between the germline ends.

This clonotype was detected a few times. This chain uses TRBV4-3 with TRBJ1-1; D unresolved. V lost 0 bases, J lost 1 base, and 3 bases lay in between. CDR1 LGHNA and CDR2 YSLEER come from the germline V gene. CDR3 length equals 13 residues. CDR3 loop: CASSQEPNTEAFF. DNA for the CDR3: TGCGCCAGCAGCCAAGAGCCGAACACTGAAGCTTTCTTT.

CDR3 sequence (DNA): TGTGCCAGTAACATGGGGAAAGCGATAGTCAATCAGCCCCAGCATTTT. This translates into CASNMGKAIVNQPQHF. The rearrangement joins TRBV19 to TRBJ1-5; D is ambiguous. Trimming took off 7 bases at V and 3 bases at J, with 19 bases between the two ends. From germline, CDR1 is LNHDA and CDR2 SQIVND (reference sequence). This CDR3 contains 16 residues.

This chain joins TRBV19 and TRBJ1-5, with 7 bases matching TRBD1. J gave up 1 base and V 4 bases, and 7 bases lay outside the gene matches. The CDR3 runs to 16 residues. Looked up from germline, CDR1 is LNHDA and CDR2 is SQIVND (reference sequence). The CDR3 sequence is CASSKKPGQSNQPQHF. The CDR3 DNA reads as TGTGCCAGTAGTAAAAAACCGGGACAGAGCAATCAGCCCCAGCATTTT.

CDR3 sequence (DNA): TGTGCCAGCAGTGAACGGGTAGTCCAAGAGACCCAGTACTTC. It codes for CASSERVVQETQYF. The genes are TRBV2 and TRBJ2-5; no reliable D call. CDR3 length: 14 residues. Germline assignment: CDR1 SNHLY and CDR2 FYNNEI. V dropped 2 bases and J dropped 1 base, with 8 bases sitting between them.

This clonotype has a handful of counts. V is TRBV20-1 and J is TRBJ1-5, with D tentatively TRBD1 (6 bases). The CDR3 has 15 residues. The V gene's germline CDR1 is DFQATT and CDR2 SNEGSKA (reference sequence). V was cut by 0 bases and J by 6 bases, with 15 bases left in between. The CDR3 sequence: CSARDIGGGGQPQHF. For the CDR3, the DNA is TGCAGTGCTAGAGATATCGGGGGCGGAGGTCAGCCCCAGCATTTT.

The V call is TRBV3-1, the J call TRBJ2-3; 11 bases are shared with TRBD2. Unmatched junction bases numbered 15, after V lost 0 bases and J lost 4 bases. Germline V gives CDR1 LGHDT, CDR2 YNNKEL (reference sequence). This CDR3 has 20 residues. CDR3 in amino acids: CASSQDPLAGGPSVADTQYF. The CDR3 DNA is TGTGCCAGCAGCCAAGATCCTTTAGCGGGAGGGCCGAGTGTAGCAGATACGCAGTATTTT.

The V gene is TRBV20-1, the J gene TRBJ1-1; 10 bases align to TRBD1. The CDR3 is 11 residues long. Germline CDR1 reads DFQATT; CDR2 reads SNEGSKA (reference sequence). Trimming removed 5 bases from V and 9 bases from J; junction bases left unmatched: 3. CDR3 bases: TGCAGTGCTTTGGGACAGGGGAAAGCTTTCTTT. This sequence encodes CSALGQGKAFF.

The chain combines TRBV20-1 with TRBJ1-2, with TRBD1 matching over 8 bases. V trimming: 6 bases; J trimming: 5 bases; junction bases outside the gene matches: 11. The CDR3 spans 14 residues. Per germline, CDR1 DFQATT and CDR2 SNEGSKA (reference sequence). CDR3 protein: CSAAHGQGRYGYTF. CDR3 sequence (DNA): TGCAGTGCCGCCCACGGACAGGGAAGGTATGGCTACACCTTC.

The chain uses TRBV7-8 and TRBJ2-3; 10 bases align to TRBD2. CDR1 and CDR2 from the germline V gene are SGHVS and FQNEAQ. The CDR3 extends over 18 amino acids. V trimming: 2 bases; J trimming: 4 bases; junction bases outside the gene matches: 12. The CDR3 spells CASSLLFTLAGNSDTQYF. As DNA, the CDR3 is TGTGCCAGCAGCTTATTATTTACACTAGCGGGGAACTCAGATACGCAGTATTTT.

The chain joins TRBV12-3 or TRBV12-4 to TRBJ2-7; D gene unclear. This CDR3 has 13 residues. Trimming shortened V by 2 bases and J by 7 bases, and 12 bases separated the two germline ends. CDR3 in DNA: TGTGCCAGCAGTTTAATGCAGATCCGTGAGCAGTACTTC. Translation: CASSLMQIREQYF.

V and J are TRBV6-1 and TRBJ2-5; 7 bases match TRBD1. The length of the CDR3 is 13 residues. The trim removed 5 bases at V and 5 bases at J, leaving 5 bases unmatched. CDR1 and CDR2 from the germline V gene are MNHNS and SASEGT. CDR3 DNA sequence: TGTGCCAGCAGTAAGACAGGGTGGGAGACCCAGTACTTC. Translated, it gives CASSKTGWETQYF.

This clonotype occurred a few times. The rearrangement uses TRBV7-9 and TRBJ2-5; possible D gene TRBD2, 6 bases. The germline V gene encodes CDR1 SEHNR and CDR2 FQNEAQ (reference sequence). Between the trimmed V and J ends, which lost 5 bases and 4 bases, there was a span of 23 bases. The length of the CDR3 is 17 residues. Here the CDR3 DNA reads TGTGCCAGCAGCCCATCCACGGGGCTAGCGTACGGAGAGACCCAGTACTTC. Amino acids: CASSPSTGLAYGETQYF.

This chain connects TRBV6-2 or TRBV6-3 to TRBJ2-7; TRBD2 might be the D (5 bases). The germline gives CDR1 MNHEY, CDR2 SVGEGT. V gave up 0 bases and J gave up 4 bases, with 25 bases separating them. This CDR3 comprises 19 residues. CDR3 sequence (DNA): TGTGCCAGCAGTTACTCGGTACTGGTTTTAAGGAGCGGCGCATACGAGCAGTACTTC. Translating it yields CASSYSVLVLRSGAYEQYF.

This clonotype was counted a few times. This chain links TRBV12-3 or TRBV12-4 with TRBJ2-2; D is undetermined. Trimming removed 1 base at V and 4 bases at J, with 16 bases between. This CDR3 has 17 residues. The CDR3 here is CASSLEWVRSSTGELFF. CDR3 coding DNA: TGTGCCAGCAGTTTAGAGTGGGTGAGATCGAGCACCGGGGAGCTGTTTTTT.

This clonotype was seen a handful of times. CDR3 DNA sequence: TGTGCCAGCAAACCGGGACGGCAAACCTACGAGCAGTACTTC. It yields the protein CASKPGRQTYEQYF. The chain uses TRBV28 and TRBJ2-7; either TRBD1 or TRBD2 may fit D (5 bases each). The CDR3 totals 14 residues. Germline CDR1 reads MDHEN; CDR2 reads SYDVKM. The V gene lost 7 bases and the J gene lost 2 bases, with 15 bases spanning the gap.

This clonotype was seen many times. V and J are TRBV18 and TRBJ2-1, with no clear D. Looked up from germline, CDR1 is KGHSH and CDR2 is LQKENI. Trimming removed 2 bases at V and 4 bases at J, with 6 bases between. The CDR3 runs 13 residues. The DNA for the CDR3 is TGTGCCAGCTCACCAGTTGTTTACAATGAGCAGTTCTTC. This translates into CASSPVVYNEQFF.

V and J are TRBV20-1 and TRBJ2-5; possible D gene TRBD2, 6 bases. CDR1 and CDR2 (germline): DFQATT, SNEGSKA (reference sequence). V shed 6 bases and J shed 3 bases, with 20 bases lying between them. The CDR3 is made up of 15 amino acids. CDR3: CSATDLWGVEETQYF. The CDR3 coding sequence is TGCAGTGCCACCGACCTTTGGGGGGTGGAAGAGACCCAGTACTTC.

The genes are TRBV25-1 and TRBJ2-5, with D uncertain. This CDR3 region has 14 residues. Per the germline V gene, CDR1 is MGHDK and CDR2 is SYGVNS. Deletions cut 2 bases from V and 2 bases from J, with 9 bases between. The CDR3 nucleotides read TGTGCCAGCAGTGAAAGAACAGCTCAAGAGACCCAGTACTTC. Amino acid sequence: CASSERTAQETQYF.